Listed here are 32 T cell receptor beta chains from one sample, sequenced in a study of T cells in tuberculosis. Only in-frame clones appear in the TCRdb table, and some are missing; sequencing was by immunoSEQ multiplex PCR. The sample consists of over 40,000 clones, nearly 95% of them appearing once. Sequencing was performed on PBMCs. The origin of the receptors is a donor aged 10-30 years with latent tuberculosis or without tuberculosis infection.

DNA for the CDR3: TGTGCCAGCAGCTTGACAGGTGCTACGAAGCAGTACTTC. It encodes CASSLTGATKQYF. The chain uses TRBV7-7 and TRBJ2-7; TRBD1 might be the D (6 bases). V lost 3 bases and J lost 8, with 14 bases in between. The CDR3 covers 13 residues. The V gene's germline CDR1 is SSHAT and CDR2 FNYEAQ (reference sequence).

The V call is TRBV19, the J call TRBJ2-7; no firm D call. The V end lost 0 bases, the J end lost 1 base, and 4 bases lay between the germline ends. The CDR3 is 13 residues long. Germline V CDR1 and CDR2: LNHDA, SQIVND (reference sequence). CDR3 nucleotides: TGTGCCAGTAGTATAGACCGTTCCTACGAGCAGTACTTC. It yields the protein CASSIDRSYEQYF. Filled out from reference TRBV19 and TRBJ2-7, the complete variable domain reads DGGITQSPKYLFRKEGQNVTLSCEQNLNHDAMYWYRQDPGQGLRLIYYSQIVNDFQKGDIAEGYSVSREKKESFPLTVTSAQKNPTAFYLCASSIDRSYEQYFGPGTRLTVT.

This chain's CDR3 is CASSLRGGDTQYF. The CDR3 DNA reads as TGTGCCAGCAGCTTGCGGGGAGGAGATACGCAGTATTTT. The chain is built from TRBV5-4 and TRBJ2-3; TRBD2 might be the D (6 bases). Germline V gene sequence: CDR1 SGHNT, CDR2 YYREEE (reference sequence). Between the trimmed V and J ends, which lost 1 base and 5 bases, there was a span of 8 bases. There are 13 residues in the CDR3. The entire variable domain, with the rest obtained from reference TRBV5-4 and TRBJ2-3, is as follows: ETGVTQSPTHLIKTRGQQVTLRCSSQSGHNTVSWYQQALGQGPQFIFQYYREEENGRGNFPPRFSGLQFPNYSSELNVNALELDDSALYLCASSLRGGDTQYFGPGTRLTVL.

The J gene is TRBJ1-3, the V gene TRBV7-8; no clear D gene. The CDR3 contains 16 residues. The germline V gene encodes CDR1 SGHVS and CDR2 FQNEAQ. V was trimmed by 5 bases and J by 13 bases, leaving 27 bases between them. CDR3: CASSPRRQALETTIYF. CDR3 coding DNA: TGTGCCAGCAGCCCCCGCAGACAAGCTCTGGAAACCACAATATATTTT.

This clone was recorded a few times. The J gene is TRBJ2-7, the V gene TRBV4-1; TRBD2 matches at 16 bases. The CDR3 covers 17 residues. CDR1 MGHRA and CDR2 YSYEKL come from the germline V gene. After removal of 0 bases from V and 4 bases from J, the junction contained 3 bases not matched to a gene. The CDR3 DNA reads TGCGCCAGCAGCCAAGAGGGACTAGCGGGAGGGCTTTACGAGCAGTACTTC. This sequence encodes CASSQEGLAGGLYEQYF.

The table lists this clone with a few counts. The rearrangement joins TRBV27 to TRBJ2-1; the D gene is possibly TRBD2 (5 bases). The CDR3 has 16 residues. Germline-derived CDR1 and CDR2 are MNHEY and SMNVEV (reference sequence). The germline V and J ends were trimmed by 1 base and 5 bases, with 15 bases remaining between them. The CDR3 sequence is CASSLLTSFRHNEQFF. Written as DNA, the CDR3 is TGTGCCAGCAGTTTATTAACTAGTTTTCGGCACAATGAGCAGTTCTTC.

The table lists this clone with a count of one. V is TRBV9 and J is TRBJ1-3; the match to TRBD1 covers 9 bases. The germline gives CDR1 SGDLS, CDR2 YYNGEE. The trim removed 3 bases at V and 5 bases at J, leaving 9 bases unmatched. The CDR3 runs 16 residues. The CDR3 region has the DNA TGTGCCAGCAGCGCAACAGTCGGACAGGGGAGAAACACCATATATTTT. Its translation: CASSATVGQGRNTIYF.

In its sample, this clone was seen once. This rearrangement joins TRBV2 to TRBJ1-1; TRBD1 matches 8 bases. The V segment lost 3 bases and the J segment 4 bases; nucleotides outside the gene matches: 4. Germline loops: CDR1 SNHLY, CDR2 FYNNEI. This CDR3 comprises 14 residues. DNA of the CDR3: TGTGCCAGCAGTGACAGGGGGCTACGCACTGAAGCTTTCTTT. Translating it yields CASSDRGLRTEAFF. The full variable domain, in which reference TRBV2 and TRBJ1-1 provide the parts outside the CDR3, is EPEVTQTPSHQVTQMGQEVILRCVPISNHLYFYWYRQILGQKVEFLVSFYNNEISEKSEIFDDQFSVERPDGSNFTLKIRSTKLEDSAMYFCASSDRGLRTEAFFGQGTRLTVV.

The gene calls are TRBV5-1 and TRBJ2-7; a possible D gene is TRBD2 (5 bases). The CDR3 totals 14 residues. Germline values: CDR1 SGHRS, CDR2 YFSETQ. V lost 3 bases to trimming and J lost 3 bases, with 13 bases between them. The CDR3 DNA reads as TGCGCCAGCAGCTCGGACTCTCCCTACTACGAGCAGTACTTC. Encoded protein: CASSSDSPYYEQYF.

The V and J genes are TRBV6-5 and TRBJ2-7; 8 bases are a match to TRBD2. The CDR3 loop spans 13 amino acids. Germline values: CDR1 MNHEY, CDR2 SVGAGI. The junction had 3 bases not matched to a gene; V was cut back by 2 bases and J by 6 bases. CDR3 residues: CASSYGTSSEQYF. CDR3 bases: TGTGCCAGCAGTTACGGGACTAGTTCCGAGCAGTACTTC.

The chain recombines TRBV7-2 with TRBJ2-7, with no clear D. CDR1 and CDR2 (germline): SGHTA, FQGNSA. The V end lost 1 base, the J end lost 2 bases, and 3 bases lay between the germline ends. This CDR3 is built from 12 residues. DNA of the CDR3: TGTGCCAGCAGCTTAGATACCTACGAGCAGTACTTC. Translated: CASSLDTYEQYF.

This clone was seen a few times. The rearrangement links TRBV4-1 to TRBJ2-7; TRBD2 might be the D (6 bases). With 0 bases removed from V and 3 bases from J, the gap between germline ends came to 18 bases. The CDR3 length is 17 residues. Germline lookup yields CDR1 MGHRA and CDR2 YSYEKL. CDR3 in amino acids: CASSQDVGSGGGYEQYF. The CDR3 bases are TGCGCCAGCAGCCAAGATGTCGGGAGCGGAGGAGGCTACGAGCAGTACTTC.

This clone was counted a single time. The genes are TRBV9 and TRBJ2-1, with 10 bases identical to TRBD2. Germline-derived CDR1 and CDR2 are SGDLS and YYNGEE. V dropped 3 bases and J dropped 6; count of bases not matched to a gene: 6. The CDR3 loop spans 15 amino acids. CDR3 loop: CASSARGTSVNEQFF. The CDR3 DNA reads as TGTGCCAGCAGCGCCCGGGGGACTAGCGTCAATGAGCAGTTCTTC.

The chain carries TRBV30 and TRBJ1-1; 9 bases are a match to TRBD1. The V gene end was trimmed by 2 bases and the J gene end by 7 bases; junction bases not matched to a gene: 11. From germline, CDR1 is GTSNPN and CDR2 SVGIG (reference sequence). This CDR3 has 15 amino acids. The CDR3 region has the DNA TGTGCCTGGAGTACGCTCGGACAGGGGCGATATGAAGCTTTCTTT. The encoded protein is CAWSTLGQGRYEAFF.

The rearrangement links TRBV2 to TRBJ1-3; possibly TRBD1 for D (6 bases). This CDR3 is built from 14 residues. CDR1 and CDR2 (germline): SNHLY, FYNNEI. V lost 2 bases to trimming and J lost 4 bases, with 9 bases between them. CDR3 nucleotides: TGTGCCAGCAGTGAAAGGGGGATAGGAAACACCATATATTTT. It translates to CASSERGIGNTIYF. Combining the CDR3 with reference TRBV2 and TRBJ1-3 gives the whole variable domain EPEVTQTPSHQVTQMGQEVILRCVPISNHLYFYWYRQILGQKVEFLVSFYNNEISEKSEIFDDQFSVERPDGSNFTLKIRSTKLEDSAMYFCASSERGIGNTIYFGEGSWLTVV.

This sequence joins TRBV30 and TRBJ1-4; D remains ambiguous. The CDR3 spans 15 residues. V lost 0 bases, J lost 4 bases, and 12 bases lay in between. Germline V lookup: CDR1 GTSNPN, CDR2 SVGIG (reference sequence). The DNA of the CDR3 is TGTGCCTGGAGTGTACAGTGGGTCAGTAATGAAAAACTGTTTTTT. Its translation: CAWSVQWVSNEKLFF. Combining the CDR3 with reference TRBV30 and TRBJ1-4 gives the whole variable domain SQTIHQWPATLVQPVGSPLSLECTVEGTSNPNLYWYRQAAGRGLQLLFYSVGIGQISSEVPQNLSASRPQDRQFILSSKKLLLSDSGFYLCAWSVQWVSNEKLFFGSGTQLSVL.

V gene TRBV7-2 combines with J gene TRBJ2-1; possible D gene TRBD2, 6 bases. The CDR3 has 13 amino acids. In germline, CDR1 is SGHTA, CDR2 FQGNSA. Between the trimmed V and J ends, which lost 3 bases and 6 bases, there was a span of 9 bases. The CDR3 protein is CASSLGGPNEQFF. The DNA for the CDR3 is TGTGCCAGCAGCTTGGGAGGTCCCAATGAGCAGTTCTTC.

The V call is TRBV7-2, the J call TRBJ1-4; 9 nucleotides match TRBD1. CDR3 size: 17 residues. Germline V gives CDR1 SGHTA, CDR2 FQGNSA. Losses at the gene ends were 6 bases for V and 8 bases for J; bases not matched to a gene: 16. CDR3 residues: CASSLKLTGGAEEKLFF. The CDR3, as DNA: TGTGCCAGCAGTCTTAAACTCACAGGGGGCGCGGAGGAAAAACTGTTTTTT.

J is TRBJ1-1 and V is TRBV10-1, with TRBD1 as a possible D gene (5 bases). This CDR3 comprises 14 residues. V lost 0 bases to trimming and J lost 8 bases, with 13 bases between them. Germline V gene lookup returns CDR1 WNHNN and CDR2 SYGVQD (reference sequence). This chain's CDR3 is CASSESSRAKEAFF. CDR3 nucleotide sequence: TGCGCCAGCAGTGAGTCTTCCAGGGCGAAAGAAGCTTTCTTT.

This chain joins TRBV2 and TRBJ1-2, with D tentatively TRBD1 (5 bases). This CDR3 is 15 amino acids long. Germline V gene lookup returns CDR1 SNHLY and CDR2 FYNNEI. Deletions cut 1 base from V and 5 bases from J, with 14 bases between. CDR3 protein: CASSEVRRRGYGYTF. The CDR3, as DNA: TGTGCCAGCAGTGAAGTCAGGCGGCGGGGGTATGGCTACACCTTC.

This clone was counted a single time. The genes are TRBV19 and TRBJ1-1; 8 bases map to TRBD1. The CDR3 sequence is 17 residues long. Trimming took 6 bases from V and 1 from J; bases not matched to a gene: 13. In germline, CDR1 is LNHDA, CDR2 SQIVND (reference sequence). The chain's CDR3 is CASSRQGFVPGNTEAFF. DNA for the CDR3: TGTGCCAGTAGCCGACAGGGGTTTGTGCCCGGGAACACTGAAGCTTTCTTT. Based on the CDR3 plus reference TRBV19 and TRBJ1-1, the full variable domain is DGGITQSPKYLFRKEGQNVTLSCEQNLNHDAMYWYRQDPGQGLRLIYYSQIVNDFQKGDIAEGYSVSREKKESFPLTVTSAQKNPTAFYLCASSRQGFVPGNTEAFFGQGTRLTVV.

The DNA of the CDR3 is TGTGCCTGGAGCTTGGGACAGGGGGCTCAGCCCCAGCATTTT. Its protein is CAWSLGQGAQPQHF. V and J are TRBV30 and TRBJ1-5; 12 bases agree with TRBD1. This CDR3 is 14 amino acids long. V dropped 3 bases and J dropped 6; count of bases not matched to a gene: 3. Germline CDR1 is GTSNPN and CDR2 is SVGIG (reference sequence).

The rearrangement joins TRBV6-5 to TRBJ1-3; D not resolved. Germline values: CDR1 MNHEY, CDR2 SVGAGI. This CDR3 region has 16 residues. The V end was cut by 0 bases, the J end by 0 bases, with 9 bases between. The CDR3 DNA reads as TGTGCCAGCAGTTACTCGGACGGGAGCTCTGGAAACACCATATATTTT. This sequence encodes CASSYSDGSSGNTIYF.

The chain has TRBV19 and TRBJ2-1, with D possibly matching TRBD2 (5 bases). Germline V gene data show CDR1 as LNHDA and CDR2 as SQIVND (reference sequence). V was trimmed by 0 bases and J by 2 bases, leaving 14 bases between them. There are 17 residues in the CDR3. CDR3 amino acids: CASSIDLRRVTYNEQFF. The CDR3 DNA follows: TGTGCCAGTAGTATAGATTTAAGGCGGGTAACCTACAATGAGCAGTTCTTC.

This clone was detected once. The CDR3, as DNA: TGTGCCAGCAGTGAAGTAGCGGGGGGGCGGGGTGAGCAGTTCTTC. Its protein is CASSEVAGGRGEQFF. The gene calls are TRBV6-1 and TRBJ2-1; 11 bases fit TRBD2. Germline-derived CDR1 and CDR2 are MNHNS and SASEGT. CDR3 length: 15 residues. V lost 1 base, J lost 9 bases, and 5 bases stayed unmatched.

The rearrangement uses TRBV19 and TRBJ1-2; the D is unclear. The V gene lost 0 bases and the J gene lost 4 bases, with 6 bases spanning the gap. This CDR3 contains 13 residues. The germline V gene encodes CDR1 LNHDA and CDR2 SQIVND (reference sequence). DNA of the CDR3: TGTGCCAGTAGTATAGAACAGACCTATGGCTACACCTTC. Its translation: CASSIEQTYGYTF.

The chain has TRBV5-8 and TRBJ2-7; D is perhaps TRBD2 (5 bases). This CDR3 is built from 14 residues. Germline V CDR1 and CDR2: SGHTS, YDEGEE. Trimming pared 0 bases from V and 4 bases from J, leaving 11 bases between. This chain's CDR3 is CASSLVSPGYEQYF. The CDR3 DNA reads TGTGCCAGCAGCTTGGTGAGCCCGGGGTACGAGCAGTACTTC.

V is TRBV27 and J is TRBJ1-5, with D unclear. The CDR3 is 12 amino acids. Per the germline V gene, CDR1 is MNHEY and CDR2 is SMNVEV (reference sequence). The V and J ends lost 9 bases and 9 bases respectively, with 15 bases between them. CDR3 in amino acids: CASQFTGGPQHF. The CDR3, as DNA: TGTGCCAGTCAATTCACGGGTGGGCCCCAGCATTTT.

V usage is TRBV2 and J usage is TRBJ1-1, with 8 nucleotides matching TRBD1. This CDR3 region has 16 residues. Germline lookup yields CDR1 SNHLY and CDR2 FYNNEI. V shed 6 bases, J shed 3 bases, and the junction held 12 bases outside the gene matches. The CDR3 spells CASSLMRTGRDTEAFF. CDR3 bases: TGTGCCAGCAGCTTAATGAGGACAGGGCGGGACACTGAAGCTTTCTTT. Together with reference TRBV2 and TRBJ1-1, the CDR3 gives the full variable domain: EPEVTQTPSHQVTQMGQEVILRCVPISNHLYFYWYRQILGQKVEFLVSFYNNEISEKSEIFDDQFSVERPDGSNFTLKIRSTKLEDSAMYFCASSLMRTGRDTEAFFGQGTRLTVV.

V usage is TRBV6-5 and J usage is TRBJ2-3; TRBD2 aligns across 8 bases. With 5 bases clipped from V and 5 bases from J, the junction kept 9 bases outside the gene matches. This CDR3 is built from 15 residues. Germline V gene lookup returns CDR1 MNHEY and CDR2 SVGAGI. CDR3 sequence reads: CASSPQAGVVDTQYF. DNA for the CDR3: TGTGCCAGCAGTCCCCAAGCGGGAGTGGTAGATACGCAGTATTTT.

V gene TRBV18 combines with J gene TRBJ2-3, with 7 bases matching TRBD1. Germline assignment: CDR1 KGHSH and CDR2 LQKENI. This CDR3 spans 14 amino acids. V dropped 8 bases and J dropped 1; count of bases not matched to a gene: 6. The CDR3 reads CASRPGQGTDTQYF. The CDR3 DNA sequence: TGTGCCAGCCGCCCCGGACAGGGCACAGATACGCAGTATTTT.

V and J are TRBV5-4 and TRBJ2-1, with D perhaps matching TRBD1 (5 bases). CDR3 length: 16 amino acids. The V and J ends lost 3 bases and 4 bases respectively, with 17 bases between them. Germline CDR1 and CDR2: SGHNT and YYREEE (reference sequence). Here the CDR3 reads CASSSPWGGSYNEQFF. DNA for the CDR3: TGTGCCAGCAGCTCCCCTTGGGGCGGTTCTTACAATGAGCAGTTCTTC.